These 4 T cell receptor beta chains were sequenced from one sample in a study of type 1 regulatory T cells. Their target antigens are unknown. MiXCR, run by TCRdb on the reads, gives a single entry per CDR3 protein. The profile covers approximately 72,000 distinct CDR3 sequences, with around 63% appearing a single time and 7.6% taken by the ten largest. The sequencing sample was made of cultured T cells, either the whole culture or a sorted T cell fraction (not recorded which). As for subset: Tr1-enriched cell product generated in vitro against host alloantigens. The receptors originated from a human donor in good health.

The chain combines TRBV28 with TRBJ1-1; D not resolved. Germline V gene data show CDR1 as MDHEN and CDR2 as SYDVKM. CDR3 length: 12 residues. Trimming left V 2 bases short and J 11 bases short, with 12 bases between. CDR3 protein: CASSLRSGSAFF. In DNA, the CDR3 is TGTGCCAGCAGTTTAAGGTCCGGGAGTGCTTTCTTT.

In this sample, this clonotype turned up a few times. The chain has TRBV6-2 or TRBV6-3 and TRBJ2-2; D is ambiguous. Per the germline V gene, CDR1 is MNHEY and CDR2 is SVGEGT. The CDR3 consists of 15 residues. Deletions cut 0 bases from V and 6 bases from J, with 11 bases between. DNA of the CDR3: TGTGCCAGCAGTTACTCGAGCGTCGGGCCCGGGGAGCTGTTTTTT. Its protein product is CASSYSSVGPGELFF.

CDR3 sequence (DNA): TGTGCCTGGAGTAGGCCGGGAACGAACGCTTTCTTT. Amino acids: CAWSRPGTNAFF. This sequence joins TRBV30 and TRBJ1-1; no clear D. Germline-derived CDR1 and CDR2 are GTSNPN and SVGIG (reference sequence). The CDR3 length is 12 residues. Trimming shortened V by 2 bases and J by 11 bases, and 15 bases separated the two germline ends.

The rearrangement joins TRBV7-3 to TRBJ2-5; D may be TRBD2 (7 bases). CDR1 is SGHTA, CDR2 FQGTGA, per germline. Trimming took 5 bases from V and 5 from J, leaving 15 bases between them. The CDR3 length is 14 residues. The CDR3 protein is CASSKRGGSETQYF. In DNA, the CDR3 is TGTGCCAGCAGCAAAAGGGGGGGGTCGGAGACCCAGTACTTC.